This T cell receptor beta chain comes out of a study of sequential checkpoint blockade in melanoma. Study background: Patients were randomized 1:1 to nivolumab-then-ipilimumab or ipilimumab-then-nivolumab first-line. Both treatment sequences were followed by maintenance nivolumab.

The treatment denotes: randomized to nivolumab then ipilimumab (arm A) or the reverse (arm B). No patient had prior DNA-damaging chemotherapy. PBMC sorting kept live CD3+CD8+ cells without CD19 or CD56. CDR3 length: 14 residues. Germline lookup yields CDR1 SGHVS and CDR2 FQNEAQ. The V gene lost 6 bases and the J gene lost 5 bases, with 17 bases spanning the gap. Clones were sequenced by immunoSEQ multiplex PCR, and TCRdb holds only the in-frame ones, with some missing. The table includes under 40,000 clones, around nine tenths detected once. The receptor comes from a human donor with melanoma. The genes are TRBV7-8 and TRBJ2-7; tentative D call: TRBD1 (6 bases). This specimen was CD8+ T cells sorted from blood (inferred from file names), taken from a patient given nivolumab and ipilimumab in sequence. The CDR3 bases are TGTGCCAGCAGTAAAACAGGGAGTCGGGACGAGCAGTACTTC. Protein sequence: CASSKTGSRDEQYF.